This T cell receptor beta chain was captured by sequencing in a study of graft-versus-host responses after intestinal transplantation. For the study at large: Each patient got anti-thymocyte globulin induction, then tacrolimus and steroids for roughly 3 years.

Germline V CDR1 and CDR2: MNHNY, SVGAGI (reference sequence). The V end was cut by 1 base, the J end by 0 bases, with 7 bases between. CDR3 length: 14 residues. Study outcomes and limitations: Association was observed between peak circulating GvH clone levels and early post-transplant HvG declines. Present in recipient marrow, GvH clones included some that appeared first in ileum or blood. High graft-versus-host to host-versus-graft clonal ratios were found in allografts of patients who had graft-donor T cell macrochimerism.

The table came from immunoSEQ multiplex PCR; TCRdb's copy has only in-frame clones and leaves some out. The table records around 100,000 clones, approximately 93% of them present only once. Of note for this clone: Its matching antigen is unknown.

This receptor was taken from a human donor who was the organ donor for an intestinal transplant. This material consisted of unstimulated CD8+ T cells sorted from spleen or lymph node cells, taken before transplant. This chain joins TRBV6-6 and TRBJ2-7; a weak D match, TRBD1 (5 bases). CDR3 coding DNA: TGTGCCAGCAGTTACTTCAGGGCCTCCTACGAGCAGTACTTC. Protein product: CASSYFRASYEQYF.